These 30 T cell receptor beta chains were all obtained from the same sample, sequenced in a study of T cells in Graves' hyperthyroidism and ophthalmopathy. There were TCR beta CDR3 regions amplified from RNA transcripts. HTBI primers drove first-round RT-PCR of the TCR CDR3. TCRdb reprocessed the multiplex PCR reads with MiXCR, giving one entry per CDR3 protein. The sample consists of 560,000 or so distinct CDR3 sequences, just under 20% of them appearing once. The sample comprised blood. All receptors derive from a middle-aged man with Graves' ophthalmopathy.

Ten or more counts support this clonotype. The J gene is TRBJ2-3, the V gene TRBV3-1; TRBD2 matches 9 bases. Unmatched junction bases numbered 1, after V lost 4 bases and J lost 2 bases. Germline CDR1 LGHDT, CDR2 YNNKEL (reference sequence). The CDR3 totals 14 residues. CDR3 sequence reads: CASSPSGNTDTQYF. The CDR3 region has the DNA TGTGCCAGCAGCCCTAGCGGGAACACAGATACGCAGTATTTT.

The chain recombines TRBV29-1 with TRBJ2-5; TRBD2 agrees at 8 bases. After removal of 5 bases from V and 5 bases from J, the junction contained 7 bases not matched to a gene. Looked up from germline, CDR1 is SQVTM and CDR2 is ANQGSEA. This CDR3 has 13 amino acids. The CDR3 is CSVRAGRVETQYF. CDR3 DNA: TGCAGCGTTAGGGCCGGGAGGGTGGAGACCCAGTACTTC.

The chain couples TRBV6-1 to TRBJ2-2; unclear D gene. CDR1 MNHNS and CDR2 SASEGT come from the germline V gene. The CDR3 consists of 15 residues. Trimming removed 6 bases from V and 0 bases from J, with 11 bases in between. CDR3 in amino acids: CASRKGNANTGELFF. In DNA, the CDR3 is TGTGCCAGCAGGAAGGGAAACGCGAACACCGGGGAGCTGTTTTTT.

In DNA, the CDR3 is TGTGCCAGCAGTGAAGGAGGGAGCCTTGAAAAACTGTTTTTT. As protein: CASSEGGSLEKLFF. The rearrangement links TRBV6-1 to TRBJ1-4; D gene unclear. Per the germline V gene, CDR1 is MNHNS and CDR2 is SASEGT. The CDR3 has 14 amino acids. V lost 1 base to trimming and J lost 7 bases, with 10 bases between them.

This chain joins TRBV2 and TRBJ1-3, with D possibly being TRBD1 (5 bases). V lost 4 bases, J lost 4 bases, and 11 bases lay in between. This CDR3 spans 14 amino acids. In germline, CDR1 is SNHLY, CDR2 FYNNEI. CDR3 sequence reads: CASSGGAGGNTIYF. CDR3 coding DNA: TGTGCCAGCAGTGGCGGGGCGGGCGGAAACACCATATATTTT.

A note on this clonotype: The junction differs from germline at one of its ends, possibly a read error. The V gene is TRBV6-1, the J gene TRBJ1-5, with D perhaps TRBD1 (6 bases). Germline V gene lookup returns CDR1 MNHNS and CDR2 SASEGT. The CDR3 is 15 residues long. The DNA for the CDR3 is TGTGCCAGCAGGGAAGGGGGGCAGCGGGGTCAGCCCCAGCATTTT. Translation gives CASREGGQRGQPQHF.

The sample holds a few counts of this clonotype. CDR3 sequence reads: CATSPLNTEAFF. CDR3 sequence (DNA): TGTGCCACCTCCCCCCTGAACACTGAAGCTTTCTTT. The chain is built from TRBV6-1 and TRBJ1-1; unclear D gene. The CDR3 length is 12 residues. Germline V lookup: CDR1 MNHNS, CDR2 SASEGT. V was trimmed by 10 bases and J by 0 bases, leaving 9 bases between them.

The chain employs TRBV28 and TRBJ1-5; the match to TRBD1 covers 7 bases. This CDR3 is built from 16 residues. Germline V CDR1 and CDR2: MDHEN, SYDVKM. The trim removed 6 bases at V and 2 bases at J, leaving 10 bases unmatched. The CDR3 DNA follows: TGTGCCAGCAGCCCCGACAGGGAAGGGGGCAATCAGCCCCAGCATTTT. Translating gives CASSPDREGGNQPQHF.

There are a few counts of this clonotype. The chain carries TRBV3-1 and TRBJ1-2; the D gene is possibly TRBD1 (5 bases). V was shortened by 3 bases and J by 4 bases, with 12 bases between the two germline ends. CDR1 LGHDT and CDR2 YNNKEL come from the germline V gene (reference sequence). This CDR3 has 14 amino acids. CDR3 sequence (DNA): TGTGCCAGCAGCCATCAGAAAGGGGTCTATGGCTACACCTTC. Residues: CASSHQKGVYGYTF.

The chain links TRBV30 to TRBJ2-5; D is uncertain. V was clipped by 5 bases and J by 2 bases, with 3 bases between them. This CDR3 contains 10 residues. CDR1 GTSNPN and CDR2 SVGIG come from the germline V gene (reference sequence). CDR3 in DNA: TGTGCCTGGGAGCAAGAGACCCAGTACTTC. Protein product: CAWEQETQYF.

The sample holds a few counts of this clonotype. The CDR3 sequence: CASSERVGGLNEKLFF. The DNA for the CDR3 is TGTGCCAGCAGCGAGAGGGTAGGAGGTCTCAATGAAAAACTGTTTTTT. The rearrangement uses TRBV9 and TRBJ1-4; D unclear. V shed 3 bases and J shed 5 bases, with 17 bases lying between them. This CDR3 is built from 16 residues. CDR1 is SGDLS and CDR2 is YYNGEE in the germline V gene.

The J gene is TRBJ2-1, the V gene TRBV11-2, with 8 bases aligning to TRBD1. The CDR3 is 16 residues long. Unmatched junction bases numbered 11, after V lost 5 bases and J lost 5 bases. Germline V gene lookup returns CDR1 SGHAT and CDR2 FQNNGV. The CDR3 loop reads CASSPTGDFTHNEQFF. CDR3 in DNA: TGTGCCAGCAGCCCGACAGGGGACTTTACACACAATGAGCAGTTCTTC.

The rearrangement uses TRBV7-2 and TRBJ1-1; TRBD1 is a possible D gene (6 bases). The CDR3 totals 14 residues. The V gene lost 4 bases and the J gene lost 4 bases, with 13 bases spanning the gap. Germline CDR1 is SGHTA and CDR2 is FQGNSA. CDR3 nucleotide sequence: TGTGCCAGCAGCTCCAGGGGCGCGGGCACTGAAGCTTTCTTT. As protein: CASSSRGAGTEAFF.

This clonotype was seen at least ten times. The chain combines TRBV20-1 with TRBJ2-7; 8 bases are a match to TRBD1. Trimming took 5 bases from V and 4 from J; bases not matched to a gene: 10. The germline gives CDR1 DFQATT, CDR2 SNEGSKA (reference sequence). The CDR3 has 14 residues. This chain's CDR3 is CSAETGDPPYEQYF. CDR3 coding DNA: TGCAGTGCTGAGACAGGGGATCCTCCTTACGAGCAGTACTTC.

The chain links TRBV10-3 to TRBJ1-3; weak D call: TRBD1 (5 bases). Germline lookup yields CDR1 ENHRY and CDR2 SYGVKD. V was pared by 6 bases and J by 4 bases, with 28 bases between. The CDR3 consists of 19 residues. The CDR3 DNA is TGTGCCATCAGGCCCCACTCTGGGGGGGGTCTGCGTTTCGGAAACACCATATATTTT. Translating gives CAIRPHSGGGLRFGNTIYF.

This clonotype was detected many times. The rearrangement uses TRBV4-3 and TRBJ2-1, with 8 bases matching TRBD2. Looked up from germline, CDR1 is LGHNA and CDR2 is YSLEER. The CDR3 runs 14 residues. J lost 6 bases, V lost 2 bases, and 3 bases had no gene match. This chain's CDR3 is CASSQSGSGNEQFF. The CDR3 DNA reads TGCGCCAGCAGCCAAAGCGGGAGTGGCAATGAGCAGTTCTTC.

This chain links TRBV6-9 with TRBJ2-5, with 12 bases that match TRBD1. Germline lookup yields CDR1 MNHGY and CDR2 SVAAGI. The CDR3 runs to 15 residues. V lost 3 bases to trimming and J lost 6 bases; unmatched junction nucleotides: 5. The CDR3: CASSYRDRGRKTQYF. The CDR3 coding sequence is TGTGCCAGCAGTTACCGGGACAGGGGGCGGAAGACCCAGTACTTC.

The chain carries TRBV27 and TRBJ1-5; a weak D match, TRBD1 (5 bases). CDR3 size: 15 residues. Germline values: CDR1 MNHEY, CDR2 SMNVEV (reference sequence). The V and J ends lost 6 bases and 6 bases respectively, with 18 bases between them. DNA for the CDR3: TGTGCCAGCAGAGTCCCGAGGGGCGGCTCTCAGCCCCAGCATTTT. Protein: CASRVPRGGSQPQHF.

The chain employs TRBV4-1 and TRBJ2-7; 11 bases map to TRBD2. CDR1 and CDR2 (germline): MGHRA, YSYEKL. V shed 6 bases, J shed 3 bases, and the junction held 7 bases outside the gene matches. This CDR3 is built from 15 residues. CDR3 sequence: CASRLTSGGRYEQYF. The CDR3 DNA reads TGCGCCAGCAGACTAACTAGCGGGGGTCGCTACGAGCAGTACTTC.

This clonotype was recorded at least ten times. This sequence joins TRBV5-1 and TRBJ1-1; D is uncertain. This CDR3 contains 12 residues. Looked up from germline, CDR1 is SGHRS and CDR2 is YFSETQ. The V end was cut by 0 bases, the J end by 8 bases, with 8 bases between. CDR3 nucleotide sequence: TGCGCCAGCAGCTTGGGAGCACAAGAAGCTTTCTTT. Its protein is CASSLGAQEAFF. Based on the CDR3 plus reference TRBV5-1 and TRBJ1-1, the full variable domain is KAGVTQTPRYLIKTRGQQVTLSCSPISGHRSVSWYQQTPGQGLQFLFEYFSETQRNKGNFPGRFSGRQFSNSRSEMNVSTLELGDSALYLCASSLGAQEAFFGQGTRLTVV.

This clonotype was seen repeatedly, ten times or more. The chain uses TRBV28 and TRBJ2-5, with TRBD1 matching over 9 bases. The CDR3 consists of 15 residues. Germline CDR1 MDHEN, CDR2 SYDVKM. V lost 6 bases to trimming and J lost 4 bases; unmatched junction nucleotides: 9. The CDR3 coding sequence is TGTGCCAGCAGACCGGACAGGGGACCCCTAGAGACCCAGTACTTC. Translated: CASRPDRGPLETQYF.

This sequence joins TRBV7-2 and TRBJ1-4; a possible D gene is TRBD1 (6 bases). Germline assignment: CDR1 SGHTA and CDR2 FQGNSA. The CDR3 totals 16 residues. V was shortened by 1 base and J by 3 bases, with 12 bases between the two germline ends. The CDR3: CASSLVGGGANEKLFF. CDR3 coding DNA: TGTGCCAGCAGCTTAGTTGGGGGGGGCGCTAATGAAAAACTGTTTTTT.

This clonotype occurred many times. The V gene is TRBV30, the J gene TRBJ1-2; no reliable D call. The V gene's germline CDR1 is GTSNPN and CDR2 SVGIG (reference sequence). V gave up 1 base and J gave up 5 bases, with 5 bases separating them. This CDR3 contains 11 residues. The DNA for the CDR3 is TGTGCCTGGAGTGCAGCGTATGGCTACACCTTC. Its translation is CAWSAAYGYTF.

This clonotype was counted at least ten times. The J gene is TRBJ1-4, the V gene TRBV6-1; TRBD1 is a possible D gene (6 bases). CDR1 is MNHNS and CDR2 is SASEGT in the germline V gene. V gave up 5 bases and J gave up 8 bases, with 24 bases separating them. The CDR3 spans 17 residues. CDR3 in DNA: TGTGCCAGCAGTTATAGGGGGGATTGGGACACGGACGAAAAACTGTTTTTT. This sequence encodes CASSYRGDWDTDEKLFF.

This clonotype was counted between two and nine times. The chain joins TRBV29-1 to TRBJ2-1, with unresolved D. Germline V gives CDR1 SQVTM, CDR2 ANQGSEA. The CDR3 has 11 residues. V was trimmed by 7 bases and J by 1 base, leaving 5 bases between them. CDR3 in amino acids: CSGESYNEQFF. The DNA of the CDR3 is TGCAGCGGAGAGTCCTACAATGAGCAGTTCTTC.

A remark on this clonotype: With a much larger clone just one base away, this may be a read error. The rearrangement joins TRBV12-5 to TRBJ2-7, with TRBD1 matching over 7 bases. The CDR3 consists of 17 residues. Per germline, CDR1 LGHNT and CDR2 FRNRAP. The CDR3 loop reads CASGKRQGPNSSYEQHF. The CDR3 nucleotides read TGTGCTAGTGGTAAGCGACAGGGCCCAAACAGCTCCTACGAGCAGCACTTC.

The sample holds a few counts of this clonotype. The CDR3 DNA reads as TGTGCCAGCAGCCCCGGCCAGGGCGCGGGCAATTCACCCCTCCACTTT. Translation: CASSPGQGAGNSPLHF. The V call is TRBV7-9, the J call TRBJ1-6; weak D call: TRBD1 (5 bases). Deletions cut 5 bases from V and 7 bases from J, with 18 bases between. Germline loops: CDR1 SEHNR, CDR2 FQNEAQ (reference sequence). The length of the CDR3 is 16 residues.

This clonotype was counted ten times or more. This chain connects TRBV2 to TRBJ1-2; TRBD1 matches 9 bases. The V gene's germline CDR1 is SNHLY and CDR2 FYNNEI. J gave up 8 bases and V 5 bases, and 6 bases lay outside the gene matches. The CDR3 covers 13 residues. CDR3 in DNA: TGTGCCAGCAGTAGGACAGGGGCCGGCGGCTACACCTTC. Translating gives CASSRTGAGGYTF.

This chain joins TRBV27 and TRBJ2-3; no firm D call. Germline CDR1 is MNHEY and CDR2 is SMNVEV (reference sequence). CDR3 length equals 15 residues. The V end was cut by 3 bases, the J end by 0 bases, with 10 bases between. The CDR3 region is CASSFRPQSTDTQYF. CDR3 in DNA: TGTGCCAGCAGTTTCCGCCCTCAGAGCACAGATACGCAGTATTTT.

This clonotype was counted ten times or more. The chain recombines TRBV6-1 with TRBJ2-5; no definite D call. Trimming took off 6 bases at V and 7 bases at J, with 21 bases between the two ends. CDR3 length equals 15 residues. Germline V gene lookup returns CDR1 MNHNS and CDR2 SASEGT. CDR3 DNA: TGTGCCAGCAGCCCCTCTGGTGACGGCCTAGGGACCCAGTACTTC. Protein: CASSPSGDGLGTQYF.